The 29 T cell receptor beta chains listed next were all sequenced from one sample in a study of neurological immune-mediated disorders. TCRdb fed the 5' RACE reads into MiXCR, producing one record per CDR3 protein. Of around 20,000 distinct CDR3 sequences in the sample, around 28% were seen once. The material sequenced was PBMCs. These receptors were collected from a man aged 50-60 years with HTLV-1-associated myelopathy (HAM/TSP).

This chain links TRBV6-6 with TRBJ2-6; D is unresolved. V was clipped by 6 bases and J by 5 bases, with 23 bases between them. The CDR3 extends over 18 amino acids. Germline-derived CDR1 and CDR2 are MNHNY and SVGAGI (reference sequence). Here the CDR3 reads CASSQMGPSGLRANVLTF. CDR3 coding DNA: TGTGCCAGCAGCCAGATGGGCCCCTCGGGTTTAAGGGCCAACGTCCTGACTTTC.

This clonotype was recorded a few times. V is TRBV7-9 and J is TRBJ2-2, with 7 bases that match TRBD1. The CDR3 is 15 amino acids. The V and J ends lost 5 bases and 5 bases, in that order; junction bases with no gene match: 8. Germline lookup yields CDR1 SEHNR and CDR2 FQNEAQ (reference sequence). This CDR3 is CASSIDRAGTGELFF. DNA of the CDR3: TGTGCCAGCAGCATCGACAGGGCCGGAACCGGGGAGCTGTTTTTT.

The V and J genes are TRBV6-5 and TRBJ1-2; D is perhaps TRBD1 (5 bases). The CDR3 runs 14 residues. Per germline, CDR1 MNHEY and CDR2 SVGAGI. V lost 2 bases to trimming and J lost 2 bases, with 9 bases between them. Here the CDR3 DNA reads TGTGCCAGCAGTTACCAACGGGACAACTATGGCTACACCTTC. Translation: CASSYQRDNYGYTF.

This clonotype ranks as medium-sized (0.01 to 0.1%). The chain joins TRBV7-2 to TRBJ1-1; 8 bases line up with TRBD1. CDR1 and CDR2 from the germline V gene are SGHTA and FQGNSA. CDR3 length: 14 amino acids. Trimming took 5 bases from V and 2 from J; bases not matched to a gene: 4. The CDR3 region is CASSSDRGNTEAFF. Here the CDR3 DNA reads TGTGCCAGCAGCAGTGACAGGGGTAACACTGAAGCTTTCTTT.

This clonotype appeared a single time. V is TRBV27 and J is TRBJ1-5, with TRBD1 identical over 7 bases. The V gene end was trimmed by 5 bases and the J gene end by 5 bases; junction bases not matched to a gene: 3. The CDR3 runs 13 residues. The germline V gene encodes CDR1 MNHEY and CDR2 SMNVEV (reference sequence). CDR3 sequence reads: CASSDREDQPQHF. CDR3 coding DNA: TGTGCCAGCAGTGACAGGGAGGATCAGCCCCAGCATTTT.

The V call is TRBV5-1, the J call TRBJ2-7; TRBD1 agrees at 9 bases. The junction had 5 bases not matched to a gene; V was cut back by 7 bases and J by 6 bases. The CDR3 has 12 amino acids. CDR1 is SGHRS and CDR2 is YFSETQ in the germline V gene. Here the CDR3 DNA reads TGCGCCAGCGGAGACAGGGGGATCGAGCAGTACTTC. This gives the protein CASGDRGIEQYF.

The J gene is TRBJ2-7, the V gene TRBV28; 7 nucleotides line up with TRBD1. V shed 4 bases, J shed 7 bases, and the junction held 13 bases outside the gene matches. This CDR3 has 15 residues. Germline CDR1 reads MDHEN; CDR2 reads SYDVKM. DNA of the CDR3: TGTGCCAGCAGTTCAACCGGGACAGCCCCCTTAGAGCAGTACTTC. This gives the protein CASSSTGTAPLEQYF. The full variable domain, its missing parts supplied by reference TRBV28 and TRBJ2-7, is DVKVTQSSRYLVKRTGEKVFLECVQDMDHENMFWYRQDPGLGLRLIYFSYDVKMKEKGDIPEGYSVSREKKERFSLILESASTNQTSMYLCASSSTGTAPLEQYFGPGTRLTVT.

The V and J genes are TRBV18 and TRBJ2-1; weak D call: TRBD1 (6 bases). The CDR3 length is 13 residues. V was clipped by 6 bases and J by 8 bases, with 14 bases between them. Germline values: CDR1 KGHSH, CDR2 LQKENI. CDR3 sequence reads: CASSGTPRDEQFF. The CDR3 region has the DNA TGTGCCAGCTCCGGGACACCCCGGGATGAGCAGTTCTTC.

This clonotype was recorded a few times. This CDR3 is CSVRTGGSYEQYF. The CDR3, as DNA: TGCAGCGTTCGGACAGGGGGCAGCTACGAGCAGTACTTC. The chain is built from TRBV29-1 and TRBJ2-7; 11 nucleotides line up with TRBD1. CDR3 length equals 13 residues. Germline V gene lookup returns CDR1 SQVTM and CDR2 ANQGSEA. With V trimmed by 5 bases and J by 3 bases, 3 bases remained unmatched.

This clonotype turned up a few times. The CDR3: CAIRGEGGYIGANVLTF. DNA for the CDR3: TGTGCCATCAGAGGTGAGGGGGGCTATATTGGGGCCAACGTCCTGACTTTC. V is TRBV10-3 and J is TRBJ2-6, with D perhaps given as TRBD1 or TRBD2 (6 bases each). The CDR3 sequence is 17 residues long. V dropped 6 bases and J dropped 3 bases, with 18 bases sitting between them. CDR1 and CDR2 from the germline V gene are ENHRY and SYGVKD.

This clonotype rates as medium-sized. The V call is TRBV5-1, the J call TRBJ1-2; D is possibly TRBD1 (5 bases). The CDR3 sequence is 13 residues long. The V end was cut by 4 bases, the J end by 6 bases, with 13 bases between. Germline lookup yields CDR1 SGHRS and CDR2 YFSETQ. In nucleotides, the CDR3 is TGCGCCAGCAGCCCCCAGGGCGGTGATGGCTACACCTTC. It is translated as CASSPQGGDGYTF.

The count of this clonotype is one. V gene TRBV5-1 combines with J gene TRBJ1-2; D unclear. Trimming removed 0 bases from V and 6 bases from J, with 12 bases in between. Per the germline V gene, CDR1 is SGHRS and CDR2 is YFSETQ. This CDR3 region has 14 residues. The CDR3 here is CASSLAYRRNGYTF. The CDR3 coding sequence is TGCGCCAGCAGCTTGGCGTATCGGAGAAATGGCTACACCTTC.

This clonotype was picked up many times. The chain has TRBV20-1 and TRBJ2-3, with 7 bases matching TRBD2. This CDR3 has 15 residues. CDR1 is DFQATT and CDR2 is SNEGSKA in the germline V gene (reference sequence). J gave up 1 base and V 1 base, and 5 bases lay outside the gene matches. The CDR3 DNA reads TGCAGTGCTAGAGTTCGGGGGGTTGGCACAGATACGCAGTATTTT. Translation gives CSARVRGVGTDTQYF.

This clonotype was observed a handful of times. The chain has TRBV4-1 and TRBJ2-3, with TRBD2 as a possible D gene (6 bases). The CDR3 loop spans 13 amino acids. The germline gives CDR1 MGHRA, CDR2 YSYEKL. V lost 7 bases and J lost 3, with 11 bases in between. CDR3 in DNA: TGCGCCAGCACCGGGACTGGGACAGATACGCAGTATTTT. It translates to CASTGTGTDTQYF.

This clonotype was counted a few times. The CDR3 sequence is CASSTDRGTEAFF. CDR3 coding DNA: TGCGCCAGCAGCACGGACAGAGGCACTGAAGCTTTCTTT. The genes are TRBV5-1 and TRBJ1-1; weak D call: TRBD1 (6 bases). CDR1 is SGHRS and CDR2 is YFSETQ in the germline V gene. Trimming took 4 bases from V and 4 from J, leaving 11 bases between them. The CDR3 sequence is 13 residues long.

This clonotype was counted many times. The V call is TRBV7-9, the J call TRBJ1-2; D is ambiguous. V lost 0 bases to trimming and J lost 5 bases, with 13 bases between them. CDR1 SEHNR and CDR2 FQNEAQ come from the germline V gene (reference sequence). This CDR3 comprises 15 residues. The CDR3 protein is CASSLAQLPGYGYTF. The CDR3 nucleotides read TGTGCCAGCAGCTTAGCACAGCTACCTGGGTATGGCTACACCTTC.

This clonotype has a handful of counts. The chain is built from TRBV5-6 and TRBJ1-1, with D possibly being TRBD1 (6 bases). Germline-derived CDR1 and CDR2 are SGHDT and YYEEEE. The V and J ends lost 1 base and 4 bases respectively, with 8 bases between them. There are 13 residues in the CDR3. This CDR3 is CASSLRGGTEAFF. CDR3 nucleotides: TGTGCCAGCAGCTTGAGGGGGGGCACTGAAGCTTTCTTT. Filled out from reference TRBV5-6 and TRBJ1-1, the complete variable domain reads DAGVTQSPTHLIKTRGQQVTLRCSPKSGHDTVSWYQQALGQGPQFIFQYYEEEERQRGNFPDRFSGHQFPNYSSELNVNALLLGDSALYLCASSLRGGTEAFFGQGTRLTVV.

This clonotype has only a few counts. The rearrangement joins TRBV20-1 to TRBJ2-1, with a tentative D call TRBD2 (5 bases). The CDR3 consists of 14 residues. CDR1 is DFQATT, CDR2 SNEGSKA, per germline (reference sequence). Trimming removed 6 bases from V and 5 bases from J, with 17 bases in between. The CDR3 DNA is TGCAGTGCACCGATGACTACCAAAAACAATGAGCAGTTCTTC. Amino acid sequence: CSAPMTTKNNEQFF.

This clonotype has at least ten counts. The chain is built from TRBV9 and TRBJ2-3; D might be TRBD2 (7 bases). Between the trimmed V and J ends, which lost 0 bases and 3 bases, there was a span of 14 bases. The germline gives CDR1 SGDLS, CDR2 YYNGEE. The CDR3 consists of 16 residues. Here the CDR3 reads CASSVVPGGGTDTQYF. In nucleotides, the CDR3 is TGTGCCAGCAGCGTAGTTCCGGGGGGCGGAACAGATACGCAGTATTTT.

The rearrangement links TRBV24-1 to TRBJ2-3; 8 nucleotides match TRBD2. This CDR3 is 17 amino acids long. Germline V gives CDR1 KGHDR, CDR2 SFDVKD. With 0 bases clipped from V and 4 bases from J, the junction kept 8 bases outside the gene matches. The CDR3 spells CATSDLQGGGPPDTQYF. The CDR3 DNA is TGTGCCACCAGTGATTTGCAGGGCGGGGGGCCGCCAGATACGCAGTATTTT.

This clonotype has at least ten counts. This chain connects TRBV7-7 to TRBJ2-2; tentatively, D is TRBD2 (5 bases). V was shortened by 5 bases and J by 1 base, with 11 bases between the two germline ends. The CDR3 is made up of 15 amino acids. Germline V gene data show CDR1 as SSHAT and CDR2 as FNYEAQ (reference sequence). The CDR3 reads CASSPGRGNTGELFF. The CDR3 nucleotides read TGTGCCAGCAGCCCCGGACGGGGGAACACCGGGGAGCTGTTTTTT.

This clonotype has only a few counts. The chain carries TRBV20-1 and TRBJ2-1; TRBD2 matches 11 bases. CDR3 length: 17 amino acids. V dropped 5 bases and J dropped 6; count of bases not matched to a gene: 15. Germline values: CDR1 DFQATT, CDR2 SNEGSKA (reference sequence). CDR3 protein: CSAPTQSSGGAINEQFF. CDR3 DNA sequence: TGCAGTGCTCCAACCCAAAGTAGCGGGGGGGCCATCAATGAGCAGTTCTTC.

This clonotype is judged medium-sized (0.01 to 0.1%). The chain uses TRBV20-1 and TRBJ2-3, with TRBD1 matching over 10 bases. Germline CDR1 and CDR2: DFQATT and SNEGSKA (reference sequence). The CDR3 extends over 13 amino acids. The trim removed 5 bases at V and 11 bases at J, leaving 10 bases unmatched. For the CDR3, the DNA is TGCAGTGCTCGACAGGGGGCAACCTCATTGCAGTATTTT. The encoded protein is CSARQGATSLQYF.

The V call is TRBV20-1, the J call TRBJ1-6, with D maybe TRBD1 (5 bases). The CDR3 spans 13 residues. Germline V gives CDR1 DFQATT, CDR2 SNEGSKA (reference sequence). With 5 bases removed from V and 10 bases from J, the gap between germline ends came to 15 bases. The CDR3 region is CSAPPGWGSPLHF. CDR3 bases: TGCAGTGCTCCCCCGGGGTGGGGCTCACCCCTCCACTTT.

The chain employs TRBV9 and TRBJ2-3; TRBD2 matches 12 bases. V shed 2 bases and J 1 base; nucleotides not matched to a gene: 8. In germline, CDR1 is SGDLS, CDR2 YYNGEE. This CDR3 region has 18 residues. CDR3 nucleotides: TGTGCCAGCAGCGTGGAGGGGACTAGCGGGCGCCGCACAGATACGCAGTATTTT. Its protein is CASSVEGTSGRRTDTQYF.

The chain has TRBV20-1 and TRBJ1-1; 7 nucleotides line up with TRBD1. CDR1 and CDR2 from the germline V gene are DFQATT and SNEGSKA (reference sequence). Trimming at V came to 6 bases and at J to 10 bases, leaving 11 bases not matched to a gene. CDR3 length equals 12 residues. The CDR3 is CSAPDRDGRAFF. CDR3 DNA: TGCAGTGCCCCTGACAGGGATGGGAGAGCTTTCTTT.

This clonotype was found many times. This chain connects TRBV20-1 to TRBJ1-5; 9 bases are a match to TRBD1. From germline, CDR1 is DFQATT and CDR2 SNEGSKA (reference sequence). CDR3 length: 16 residues. The junction had 11 bases not matched to a gene; V was cut back by 3 bases and J by 5 bases. CDR3 region: CSARRRTGQGDQPQHF. The CDR3 bases are TGCAGTGCTAGGAGGAGAACGGGACAGGGTGATCAGCCCCAGCATTTT.

This clonotype counts as medium-sized. The gene calls are TRBV5-5 and TRBJ2-1; tentative D call: TRBD2 (6 bases). Trimming left V 0 bases short and J 6 bases short, with 13 bases between. Germline V gene lookup returns CDR1 SGHKS and CDR2 YYEKEE (reference sequence). The CDR3 sequence is 15 residues long. The CDR3 is CASSLGLARGNEQFF. For the CDR3, the DNA is TGTGCCAGCAGCTTGGGGCTAGCGAGGGGCAATGAGCAGTTCTTC.

The table lists this clonotype with a few counts. V gene TRBV6-6 combines with J gene TRBJ2-1; 10 bases are shared with TRBD2. Per germline, CDR1 MNHNY and CDR2 SVGAGI (reference sequence). This CDR3 has 18 residues. The junction had 12 bases not matched to a gene; V was cut back by 5 bases and J by 2 bases. The DNA of the CDR3 is TGTGCCAGCAGTAGTGCTACTAGCGGGAATTTCGCCTACAATGAGCAGTTCTTC. It specifies CASSSATSGNFAYNEQFF.